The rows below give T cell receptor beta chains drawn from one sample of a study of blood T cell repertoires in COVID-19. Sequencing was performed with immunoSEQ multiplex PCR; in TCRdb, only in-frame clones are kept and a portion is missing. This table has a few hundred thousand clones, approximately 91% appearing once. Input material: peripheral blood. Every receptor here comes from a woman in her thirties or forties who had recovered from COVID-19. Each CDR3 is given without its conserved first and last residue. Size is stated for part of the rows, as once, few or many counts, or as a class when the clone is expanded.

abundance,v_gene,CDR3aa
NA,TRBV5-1,ASSPLVPGGETQY
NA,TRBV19,ASSVRGLVGNTIY
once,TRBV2,ASNPPGLAGETQY
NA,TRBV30,AWSSRTGSPASGNTIY
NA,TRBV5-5,ASSNTGVFWYNEQF
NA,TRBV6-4,ASTLEEGASSEAF
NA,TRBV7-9,ASSSTATYNEQF
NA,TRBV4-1,ASSLELNPGLAGAISYEQY
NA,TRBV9,ASSVASGGYNEQF
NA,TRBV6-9,ASSIFKSPAQH
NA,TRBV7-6,ASSLGTGINEQY
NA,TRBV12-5,ASAHRDRGPIVGNQPQH
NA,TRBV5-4,ASSPGLAAVVNEQY
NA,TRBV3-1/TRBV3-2,ASSSRSQGWNYGYT
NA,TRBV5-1,ASSLGWDSSYEQY
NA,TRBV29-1,SVWGTAFMGYT
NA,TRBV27,ASRAGDTQY
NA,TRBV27,ASSPAGTGIEAF
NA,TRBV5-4,ASSFGLADNEQF
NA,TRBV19,ASSIPQREGNEQF
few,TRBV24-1,ATSDLGGAQQF
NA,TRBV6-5,ASKTGLSLNTIY
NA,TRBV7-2,ASTRTGGGSYEQY
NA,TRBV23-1,ASSPFGQYEQY
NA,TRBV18,ASSPPDSQETQY
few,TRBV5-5,ASSLGGQGAGEQY
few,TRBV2,ASSEESVGGNTIY
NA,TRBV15,ATSRDRSTSGSYEQY
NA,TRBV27,ASSERQLSAGELF
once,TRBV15,ATSRDRGRYEQY
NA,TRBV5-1,ASSPTWGEETQY
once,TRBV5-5,ASSLEKSTDTQY
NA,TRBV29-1,SVGDTRREKLF
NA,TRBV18,ASSPRQSSYEQY
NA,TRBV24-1,ATGAGDYNEQF
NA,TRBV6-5,ASSGPGSDTQY
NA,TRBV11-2,ASSLASGNSNYGYT
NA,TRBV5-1,ASSGQPSGANVLT
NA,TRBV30,AWSLATGDQPQH
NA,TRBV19,ASSIWEGEAQPQH
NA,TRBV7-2,ASSGQGTVGGELF
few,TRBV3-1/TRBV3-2,ASNSGDSDTQY
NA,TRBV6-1,ASSDGQPYEQY
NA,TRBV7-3,ASSLSRRGPAGANVLT
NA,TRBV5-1,ASFDGRGVTGEQY
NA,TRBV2,ASSVRGQANEQF
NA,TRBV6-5,ASSWTPLNTEAF
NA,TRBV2,ASSPTGGQGGETQY
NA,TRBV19,ASTPTGDNSPLH
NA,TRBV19,ASSARQGPVRNTEAF
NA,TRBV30,AWSVRWNTEAF
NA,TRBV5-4,ASSRGQGSFAEQY
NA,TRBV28,ASSFPQGMLNEQY